This is a list of T cell receptor beta chains from one sample in a study of siplizumab effects on memory and regulatory T cells. Produced via immunoSEQ multiplex PCR; TCRdb's table is partial and in-frame only. The table records about 100,000 clones, approximately 94% of them present only once. The sample taken for sequencing was non-Treg CD4+ T cells sorted from blood. The receptors derive from a human donor in good health. Each CDR3 is given with its conserved first and last residue. The D gene is left open where the match is weak. Rows may omit the clone size; those that give it use once, few, many or a size class.

j_call clone_size d_call v_call cdr3_nt cdr3_aa
TRBJ1-5 NA NA TRBV9 TGTGCCAGCAGCCCCCGGGCAGGGAACCCTTATGCTCAGCCCCAGCATTTT CASSPRAGNPYAQPQHF
TRBJ1-4 NA TRBD1 TRBV7-9 TGTGCCAGCAGCCGGACAGGGTCGGTTTTCAATGAAAAACTGTTTTTT CASSRTGSVFNEKLFF
TRBJ2-3 NA NA TRBV7-6 TGTGCCAGCAGCTCCCTCGACTCTGATACGCAGTATTTT CASSSLDSDTQYF
TRBJ1-5 NA NA TRBV19 TGTGCCAGTAAGCTTAGCAATCAGCCCCAGCATTTT CASKLSNQPQHF
TRBJ2-7 NA TRBD1 TRBV18 TGTGCCAGCTCACCTTCGACAGGGCCCCCCTACGAGCAGTACTTC CASSPSTGPPYEQYF
TRBJ2-5 NA NA TRBV19 TGTGCCAGTAGTACCGGGGGCTTTGAGACCCAGTACTTC CASSTGGFETQYF
TRBJ1-2 NA NA TRBV13 TGTGCCAGCAGCCGATCCCCGAAAGAATGGGGGGCGGATAATGGCTACACCTTC CASSRSPKEWGADNGYTF
TRBJ1-2 NA NA TRBV28 TGTGCCAGCAGTTTAAGAAGCTATGGCTACACCTTC CASSLRSYGYTF
TRBJ1-1 NA NA TRBV5-6 TGTGCCAGCTCATATCTCGGCAGGCTGGAAGCTTTCTTT CASSYLGRLEAFF
TRBJ2-7 NA TRBD1 TRBV6-5 TGTGCCAGCAGACCCGGGACAGCCTACGAGCAGTACTTC CASRPGTAYEQYF
TRBJ2-3 NA TRBD1 TRBV7-7 TGTGCTAGCAGCTTAGTGAAGGGACAGATGTACACAGATACGCAGTATTTT CASSLVKGQMYTDTQYF
TRBJ2-7 once TRBD2 TRBV4-2 TGTGCCAGCAGCCAAGATGCGCTAGCGGGACGAGGGGAGCAGTACTTC CASSQDALAGRGEQYF
TRBJ1-1 few NA TRBV23-1 TGCGCCAGCAGTCAATCGGGAGGGGTTAGGATGAACACTGAAGCTTTCTTT CASSQSGGVRMNTEAFF